Sequencing of this TCR beta chain was carried out in a study of T cell responses to AZD1222 COVID-19 vaccine. Here immunoSEQ multiplex PCR was the method, and the copy in TCRdb shows in-frame clones only, minus some. The sample shows roughly 87,000 clones, approximately 91% of them seen only once. This clone has a handful of counts. Antigen: not known. CDR1 and CDR2 (germline): SNHLY, FYNNEI. The CDR3 contains 12 residues. V lost 10 bases and J 4 bases, leaving 13 bases between the germline ends. Points from the study as a whole: Two AZD1222 doses significantly raised spike-specific TCR breadth and depth over controls. In a largely white British group with more females than males, clonal diversity was possibly underestimated.

Timing groups of about 4 and about 12 weeks for second doses were pooled. The source is an adult who received the AZD1222 COVID-19 vaccine. V and J are TRBV2 and TRBJ1-2, with D possibly matching TRBD1 (5 bases). Here the sequenced sample was peripheral blood, taken 28 days after the second AZD1222 dose. The CDR3 here is CAIGTESYGYTF. The CDR3 nucleotides read TGTGCCATCGGGACGGAAAGCTATGGCTACACCTTC.